This T cell receptor (beta chain) stems from a study of blood T cell repertoires in COVID-19 (TCRdb year 2020). Concerning the study at large: Samples from collaborators originated in the United States, Italy and Spain and spanned both the acute and convalescent phases of COVID-19. Where available, HLA class I and class II types were taken from metadata supplied by the sample provider and were not determined by assay-based typing. Samples were obtained from the ongoing ImmuneRACE study (first 160 participants) and from over 1,000 subjects provided by 6 global collaborators. The material from the prospective study consisted of cDNA or gDNA derived from T cells, B-cell-depleted T cells, or PBMCs. The dataset comprised deeply sampled blood TCRbeta repertoires from subjects exposed to, actively infected with, or recovered from COVID-19. Sample metadata almost always included a de-identified subject ID, COVID-19 status, age in years and sex. The repertoires were released in a freely available public database intended as a resource for research on the immune response to SARS-CoV-2. Study-wide findings and limitations: The amount of clinical and demographic metadata varied by source and participant and was provided uncurated.

TCRbeta CDR3 regions were amplified from genomic DNA using the immunoSEQ Assay, a bias-controlled multiplex PCR. In the original analysis: Nucleated cell counts per sample were estimated from amplification of reference gene primers within the assay. To quantify the absolute abundance of each unique TCRbeta CDR3 rearrangement, sequence reads were collapsed and filtered. For each sample, productive Simpson clonality was calculated by taking the square root of Simpson's diversity index across productive rearrangements. Here the immuneACCESS table is served through TCRdb, limited to in-frame sequences with V and J called. Missing clones are a known gap in these copies; in checked studies unresolved V genes cover under half, and the rest lacks a known reason. That table gives V, J and clone size, and the DNA gave D and trimming. For this sample there are about 130,000 clones; 70% to 80% appear just once. In total, the top ten clones hold about 39% of the sample.

Each collaborating institution followed its own protocols to collect whole blood in K2EDTA tubes. Collaborator samples were shipped for TCRbeta analysis as frozen whole blood, isolated PBMCs, or DNA extracted from either sample type. About this clone: Its antigen remains unidentified. Per-base quality was not reported, and no clone a single base away is much larger than it.

The CDR3 contains 15 residues, cysteine and phenylalanine counted. Solely the CDR3 DNA is kept, with 45 bases framed from the first base. The germline V gene gives CDR1 as SNHLY and CDR2 as FYNNEI. V and J are trimmed by 7 bases and 1 base, and the gene matches miss 7 bases of the junction. This clonotype originated in a man in his forties with active or convalescent COVID-19. Sequencing was done on a sample of peripheral blood. The sequence joins TRBV2 to TRBJ2-7; 10 bases in the junction line up with TRBD2. The CDR3 reads as follows: CASTFLAGASYEQYF. The nucleotides read TGTGCCAGCACCTTCCTAGCGGGAGCTTCCTACGAGCAGTACTTC.